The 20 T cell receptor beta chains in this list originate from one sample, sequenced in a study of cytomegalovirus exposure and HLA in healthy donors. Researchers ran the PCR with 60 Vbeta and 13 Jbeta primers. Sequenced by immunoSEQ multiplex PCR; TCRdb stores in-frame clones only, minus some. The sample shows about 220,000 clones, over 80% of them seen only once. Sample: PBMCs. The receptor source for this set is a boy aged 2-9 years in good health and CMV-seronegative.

The CDR3 nucleotides are TGTGCCATACGGGGAACAGCTGAAAAACTGTTTTTT. Translated: CAIRGTAEKLFF. This chain connects TRBV2 to TRBJ1-4; D is unclear. V was trimmed by 10 bases and J by 7 bases, leaving 13 bases between them. Germline V gene lookup returns CDR1 SNHLY and CDR2 FYNNEI. The CDR3 has 12 amino acids.

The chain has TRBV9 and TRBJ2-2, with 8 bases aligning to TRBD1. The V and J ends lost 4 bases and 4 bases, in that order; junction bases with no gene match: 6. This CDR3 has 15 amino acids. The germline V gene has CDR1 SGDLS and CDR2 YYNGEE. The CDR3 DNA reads TGTGCCAGCAGCCCTCAGGGGGCGAGCACCGGGGAGCTGTTTTTT. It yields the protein CASSPQGASTGELFF.

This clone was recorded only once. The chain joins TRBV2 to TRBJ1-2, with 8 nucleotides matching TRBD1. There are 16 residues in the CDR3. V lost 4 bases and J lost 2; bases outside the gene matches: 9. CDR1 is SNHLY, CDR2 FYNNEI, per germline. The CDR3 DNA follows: TGTGCCAGCAGTGGGGGGGGGCAGGGGGCGAACTATGGCTACACCTTC. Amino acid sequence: CASSGGGQGANYGYTF.

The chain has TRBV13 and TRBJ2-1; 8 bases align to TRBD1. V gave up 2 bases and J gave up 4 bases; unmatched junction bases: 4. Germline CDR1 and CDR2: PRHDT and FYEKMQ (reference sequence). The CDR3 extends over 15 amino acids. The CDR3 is CASSLRQGLYNEQFF. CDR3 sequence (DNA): TGTGCCAGCAGCTTAAGACAGGGGCTTTACAATGAGCAGTTCTTC.

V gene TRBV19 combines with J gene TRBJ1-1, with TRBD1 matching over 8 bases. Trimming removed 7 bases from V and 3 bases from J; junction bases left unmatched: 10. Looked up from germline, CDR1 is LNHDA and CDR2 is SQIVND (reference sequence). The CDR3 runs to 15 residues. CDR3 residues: CASNPVTGGDTEAFF. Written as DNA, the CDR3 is TGTGCCAGTAACCCCGTTACAGGGGGGGACACTGAAGCTTTCTTT.

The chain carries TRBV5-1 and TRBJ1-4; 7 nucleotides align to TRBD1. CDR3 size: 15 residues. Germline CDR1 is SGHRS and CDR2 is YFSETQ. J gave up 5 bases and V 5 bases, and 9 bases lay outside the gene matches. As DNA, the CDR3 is TGCGCCAGCAGACCTGAGGGGGCGGTAAATGAAAAACTGTTTTTT. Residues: CASRPEGAVNEKLFF.

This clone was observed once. The CDR3 region is CASSQSSGENNEQFF. CDR3 DNA sequence: TGTGCCAGCAGCCAATCTAGCGGGGAAAACAATGAGCAGTTCTTC. The chain combines TRBV7-9 with TRBJ2-1; 9 bases agree with TRBD2. Germline loops: CDR1 SEHNR, CDR2 FQNEAQ (reference sequence). CDR3 length: 15 residues. V was clipped by 5 bases and J by 5 bases; unmatched bases: 7.

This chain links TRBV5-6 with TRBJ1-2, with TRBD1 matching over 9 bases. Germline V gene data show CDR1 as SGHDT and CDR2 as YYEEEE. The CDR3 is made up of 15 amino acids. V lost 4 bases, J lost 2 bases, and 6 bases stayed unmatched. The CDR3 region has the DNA TGTGCCAGCAGCGGCGACAGGGGGGAAAACTATGGCTACACCTTC. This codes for CASSGDRGENYGYTF.

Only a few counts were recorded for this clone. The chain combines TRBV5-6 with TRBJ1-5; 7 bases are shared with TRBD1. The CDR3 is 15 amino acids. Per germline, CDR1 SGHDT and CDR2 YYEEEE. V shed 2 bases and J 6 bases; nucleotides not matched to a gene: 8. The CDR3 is CASSFPGQYTQPQHF. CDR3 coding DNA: TGTGCCAGCAGCTTCCCGGGACAGTACACTCAGCCCCAGCATTTT.

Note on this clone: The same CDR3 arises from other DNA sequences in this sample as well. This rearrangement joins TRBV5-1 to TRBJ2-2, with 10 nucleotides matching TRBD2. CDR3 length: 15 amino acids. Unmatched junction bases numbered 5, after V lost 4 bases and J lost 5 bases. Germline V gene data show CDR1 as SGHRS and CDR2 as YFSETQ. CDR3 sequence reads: CASSPSGRGTGELFF. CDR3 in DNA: TGCGCCAGCAGCCCAAGCGGGAGGGGGACCGGGGAGCTGTTTTTT.

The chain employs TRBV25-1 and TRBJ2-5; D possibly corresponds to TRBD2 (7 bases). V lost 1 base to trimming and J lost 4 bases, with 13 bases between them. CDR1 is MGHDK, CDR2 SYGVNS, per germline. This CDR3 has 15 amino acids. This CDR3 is CASSEWGGLGETQYF. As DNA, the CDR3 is TGTGCCAGCAGTGAATGGGGGGGGCTTGGAGAGACCCAGTACTTC.

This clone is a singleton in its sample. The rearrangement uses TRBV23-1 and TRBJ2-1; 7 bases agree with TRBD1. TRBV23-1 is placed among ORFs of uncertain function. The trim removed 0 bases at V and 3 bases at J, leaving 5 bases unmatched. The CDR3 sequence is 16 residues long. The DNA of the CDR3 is TGCGCCAGCAGTCAATCCAGAGACAGGGACTACAATGAGCAGTTCTTC. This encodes CASSQSRDRDYNEQFF.

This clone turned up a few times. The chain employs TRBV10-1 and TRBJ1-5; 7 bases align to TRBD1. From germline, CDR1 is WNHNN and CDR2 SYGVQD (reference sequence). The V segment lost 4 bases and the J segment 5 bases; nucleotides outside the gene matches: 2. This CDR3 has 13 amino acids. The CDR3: CASSVTGDQPQHF. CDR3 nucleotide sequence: TGCGCCAGCAGTGTTACAGGGGATCAGCCCCAGCATTTT.

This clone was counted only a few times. CDR3 amino acids: CASRPGTGNNQPQHF. The DNA of the CDR3 is TGTGCCAGCAGACCCGGGACAGGGAACAATCAGCCCCAGCATTTT. This chain links TRBV2 with TRBJ1-5; the match to TRBD1 covers 9 bases. The V gene end was trimmed by 6 bases and the J gene end by 3 bases; junction bases not matched to a gene: 6. The CDR3 totals 15 residues. The germline V gene has CDR1 SNHLY and CDR2 FYNNEI.

CDR3 coding DNA: TGTGCCAGTAGTATAACAGGGGGCTTCACTGAAGCTTTCTTT. The encoded protein is CASSITGGFTEAFF. The chain employs TRBV19 and TRBJ1-1, with TRBD1 identical over 9 bases. The CDR3 is made up of 14 amino acids. V lost 2 bases and J lost 4; bases outside the gene matches: 2. Germline loops: CDR1 LNHDA, CDR2 SQIVND (reference sequence). The full variable domain, rest sourced from reference TRBV19 and TRBJ1-1, is DGGITQSPKYLFRKEGQNVTLSCEQNLNHDAMYWYRQDPGQGLRLIYYSQIVNDFQKGDIAEGYSVSREKKESFPLTVTSAQKNPTAFYLCASSITGGFTEAFFGQGTRLTVV.

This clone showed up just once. In DNA, the CDR3 is TGTGCCTGGAAGGTTTGGGAGTGGGGTGGCTACACCTTC. Residues: CAWKVWEWGGYTF. V usage is TRBV30 and J usage is TRBJ1-2; D gene uncertain. Germline CDR1 is GTSNPN and CDR2 is SVGIG (reference sequence). Trimming took off 4 bases at V and 7 bases at J, with 16 bases between the two ends. The CDR3 loop spans 13 amino acids.

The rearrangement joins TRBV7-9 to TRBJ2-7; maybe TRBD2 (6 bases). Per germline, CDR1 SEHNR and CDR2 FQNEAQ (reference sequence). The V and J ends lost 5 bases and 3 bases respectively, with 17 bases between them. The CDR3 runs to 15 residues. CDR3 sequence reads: CASSVEGLLNYEQYF. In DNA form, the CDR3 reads TGTGCCAGCAGCGTGGAGGGACTCCTAAACTACGAGCAGTACTTC.

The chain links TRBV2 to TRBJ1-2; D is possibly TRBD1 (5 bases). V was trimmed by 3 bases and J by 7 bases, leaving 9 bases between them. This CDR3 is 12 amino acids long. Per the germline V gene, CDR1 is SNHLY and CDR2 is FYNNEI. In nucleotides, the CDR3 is TGTGCCAGCAGTGACCAGGGAAGTGGCTACACCTTC. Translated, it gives CASSDQGSGYTF.

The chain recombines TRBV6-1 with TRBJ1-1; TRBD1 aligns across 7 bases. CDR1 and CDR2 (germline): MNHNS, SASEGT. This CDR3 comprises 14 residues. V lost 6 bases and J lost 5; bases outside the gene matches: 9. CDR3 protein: CASSRTGVGTEAFF. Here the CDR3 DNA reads TGTGCCAGCAGCCGAACAGGGGTCGGGACTGAAGCTTTCTTT.

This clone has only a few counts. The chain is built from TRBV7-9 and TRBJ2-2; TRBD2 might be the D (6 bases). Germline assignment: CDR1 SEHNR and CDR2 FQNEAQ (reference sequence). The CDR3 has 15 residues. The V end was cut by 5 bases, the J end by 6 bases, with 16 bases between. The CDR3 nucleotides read TGTGCCAGCAGCCCGGGAGCATATGGGGCCGGGGAGCTGTTTTTT. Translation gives CASSPGAYGAGELFF.